These T cell receptor beta chains were read from a single sample in a study of T cell responses to AZD1222 COVID-19 vaccine. The protocol was immunoSEQ multiplex PCR, while the TCRdb copy is restricted to in-frame clones and leaves out a portion. The sample lists around 140,000 clones, approximately 91% seen once, with 1.5% to 2% in the top ten. The material was peripheral blood, obtained on day 0 of AZD1222 vaccination. The receptors derive from an adult in good health. Each CDR3 is given with its conserved first and last residue. A D gene is named only where the DNA matches it firmly. Not all rows give a size; the values are once, few, many and, for expanded clones, a class.

clone size	V gene	D gene	J gene	CDR3 DNA	CDR3 protein
-	TRBV29-1	-	TRBJ1-1	TGCAGCGCGAACCAGGGTACTGAAGCTTTCTTT	CSANQGTEAFF
once	TRBV30	TRBD2	TRBJ2-6	TGTGCCTGGAGTCCGGGGGGGTCTGGGGCCAACGTCCTGACTTTC	CAWSPGGSGANVLTF
-	TRBV7-9	TRBD1	TRBJ1-1	TGTGCCAGCAGCTCCCCAGGACAGGGAAGCACTGAAGCTTTCTTT	CASSSPGQGSTEAFF
-	TRBV27	-	TRBJ2-7	TGTGCCAGCAGTTTAGAGACCAACTACGAGCAGTACTTC	CASSLETNYEQYF
-	TRBV28	-	TRBJ2-3	TGTGCCAGCACCCAAGTCAGCACAGATACGCAGTATTTT	CASTQVSTDTQYF
-	TRBV18	TRBD1	TRBJ1-1	TGTGCCAGCTCATACGCCGGGACAGGGGGATTGAACACTGAAGCTTTCTTT	CASSYAGTGGLNTEAFF
-	TRBV28	-	TRBJ1-6	TGTGCCAGCAATGTTCAGGATAATAATTCACCCCTCCACTTT	CASNVQDNNSPLHF
-	TRBV20-1	-	TRBJ1-4	TGCAGTGCTACAGGGAAAAAACTGTTTTTT	CSATGKKLFF
-	TRBV6-5	-	TRBJ1-1	TGTGCCAGCAGTTACGGGCAGCGCTTCGACACTGAAGCTTTCTTT	CASSYGQRFDTEAFF
-	TRBV5-1	TRBD1	TRBJ2-7	TGCGCCAGCATTGGGACAGCCTCCTACGAGCAGTACTTC	CASIGTASYEQYF
-	TRBV4-1	-	TRBJ1-5	TGCGCCAGCAGCCAAGCAGACCTCGGTGCCAGGGCCTTTCAGCCCCAGCATTTT	CASSQADLGARAFQPQHF
-	TRBV28	TRBD2	TRBJ2-5	TGTGCCAGCAGAAAACCCGGTTCGGGAGGAGAGACCCAGTACTTC	CASRKPGSGGETQYF
-	TRBV6-2/TRBV6-3	-	TRBJ1-5	TGTGCCAGCAGTTACGGCGAACAGCCCCAGCATTTT	CASSYGEQPQHF
-	TRBV18	-	TRBJ1-1	TGTGCCAGCTCACCAACGGCAGTAATGAACACTGAAGCTTTCTTT	CASSPTAVMNTEAFF
-	TRBV4-3	-	TRBJ1-1	TGCGCCAGCAGCCAAGCCTGGGGGAGGTTGAACACTGAAGCTTTCTTT	CASSQAWGRLNTEAFF
-	TRBV9	TRBD2	TRBJ2-3	TGTGCCAGCAGCGTAGGTATCGGCGGGGGGGCCACAGATACGCAGTATTTT	CASSVGIGGGATDTQYF
-	TRBV4-3	-	TRBJ1-1	TGCGCCAGCAGCCAAGAAGGGGGGCTTAAAGCTTTCTTT	CASSQEGGLKAFF
few	TRBV3-1/TRBV3-2	-	TRBJ1-1	TGTGCCAGCAGCCAATACGGGACAAGAACTGAAGCTTTCTTT	CASSQYGTRTEAFF
-	TRBV3-1/TRBV3-2	-	TRBJ1-1	TGTGCCAGCAGCCAAGCCCGGGGGGGGAACACTGAAGCTTTCTTT	CASSQARGGNTEAFF
-	TRBV19	TRBD2	TRBJ2-1	TGTGCCAGTAGTATCCTGCGGGAGGGTGTGCAGTTCTTC	CASSILREGVQFF
once	TRBV19	-	TRBJ2-2	TGTGCCAGTAAGGGACCCGGGGAAGAAACCGGGGAGCTGTTTTTT	CASKGPGEETGELFF
-	TRBV5-1	-	TRBJ2-1	TGCGCCAGCAGCTACTACAATGAGCAGTTCTTC	CASSYYNEQFF
-	TRBV25-1	-	TRBJ1-2	TGTGCCAGCAGTGTCCTGGGGTTGCTTAGTGGCTACACCTTC	CASSVLGLLSGYTF
few	TRBV7-3	-	TRBJ2-7	TGTGCCAGCAGCTCCAGTGGTAGGTCCGAGCAGTACTTC	CASSSSGRSEQYF
-	TRBV6-5	TRBD2	TRBJ2-7	TGTGCCAGCAGTTTAACTAGCGGGGTCTCCTACGAGCAGTACTTC	CASSLTSGVSYEQYF
-	TRBV5-1	-	TRBJ1-4	TGCGCCAGCAGCTTGTGGGCTAATGAAAAACTGTTTTTT	CASSLWANEKLFF
-	TRBV6-2/TRBV6-3	TRBD2	TRBJ2-3	TGTGCCAGCAGACCTTTTTATAGCGGGAGGGACACAGATACGCAGTATTTT	CASRPFYSGRDTDTQYF
-	TRBV19	TRBD2	TRBJ2-1	TGTGCCAGTAGTATTCTCCGGGAGGGCCGGGCCAATGAGCAGTTCTTC	CASSILREGRANEQFF
-	TRBV4-2	TRBD1	TRBJ2-7	TGTGCCAGCAGCCAAAATATCGGGACAGGAACCTACGAGCAGTACTTC	CASSQNIGTGTYEQYF
-	TRBV4-2	-	TRBJ1-4	TGTGCCAGCAGCCAAGAGCCGCGGGGGGGGCGTGAAAAACTGTTTTTT	CASSQEPRGGREKLFF
-	TRBV5-6	-	TRBJ2-2	TGTGCCAGCAGCTTCCTCTATCGGACCGGGGAGCTGTTTTTT	CASSFLYRTGELFF
-	TRBV30	-	TRBJ1-6	TGTGCCTGGTCGTACGGGACGGGAGATCGACCCCTCCACTTT	CAWSYGTGDRPLHF
-	TRBV5-5	-	TRBJ1-4	TGTGCCAGCACCACTTTACAGGGCTTAAATGAAAAACTGTTTTTT	CASTTLQGLNEKLFF
-	TRBV9	TRBD1	TRBJ1-5	TGTGCCAGCAGCGTAGGAGGGGGCGCAGGGCAGCCCCAGCATTTT	CASSVGGGAGQPQHF
few	TRBV10-2	TRBD2	TRBJ2-2	TGCGCCAGCGGGGAAGCGGGGGCGAACACCGGGGAGCTGTTTTTT	CASGEAGANTGELFF
-	TRBV27	-	TRBJ1-2	TGTGCCAGCAGTCCCGGGGGCTATGGCTACACCTTC	CASSPGGYGYTF
-	TRBV29-1	-	TRBJ1-2	TGCAGCGTTGAACAGGTTGACTATGGCTACACCTTC	CSVEQVDYGYTF
-	TRBV14	-	TRBJ1-3	TGTGCCAGCAGCCAATGGCCAGGGACAAGATCTGGAAACACCATATATTTT	CASSQWPGTRSGNTIYF
-	TRBV11-2	TRBD1	TRBJ1-6	TGTGCCAGCAGCTTGGACAGGGTTAATTCACCCCTCCACTTT	CASSLDRVNSPLHF
-	TRBV18	-	TRBJ2-2	TGTGCCAGCTACCGGGACGGGAACACCGGGGAGCTGTTTTTT	CASYRDGNTGELFF
-	TRBV5-5	TRBD1	TRBJ2-2	TGTGCCAGCAGCTTCTATGGACAGGGGTATACCGGGGAGCTGTTTTTT	CASSFYGQGYTGELFF
once	TRBV20-1	TRBD1	TRBJ1-2	TGCAGTGCTCTGGACAGGGCCGGCTACACCTTC	CSALDRAGYTF
few	TRBV27	TRBD1	TRBJ1-6	TGTGCCAGCAACGTACAGGGGCCTAATTCACCCCTCCACTTT	CASNVQGPNSPLHF
-	TRBV13	-	TRBJ1-6	TGTGCCAGCGCCTTGCTCCCTGCGACAGGCGGATATAATTCACCCCTCCACTTT	CASALLPATGGYNSPLHF
-	TRBV4-2	TRBD2	TRBJ2-4	TGTGCCAGCAGCGAACCTAGCGGGGGAGCCAAAAACATTCAGTACTTC	CASSEPSGGAKNIQYF